The entry below describes one TCR beta chain. Its antigen remains unknown. Repertoires were generated with immunoSEQ multiplex PCR, while TCRdb's copy carries only in-frame clones and drops some. Altogether tens of thousands of clones are present, approximately 72% being singletons, with the ten largest covering 35% to 40%. The data were taken from a study of vaccination effects on CD4 cells after COVID-19. The wider study: The study sampled a couple of convalescent patients 16 days and one week before vaccination.

Antigen-specific CD4+ T cells expanded by the ViraFEST assay with viral peptide pools were then sequenced. Isolating CD4+ T cells followed around nine days of culture. This individual tested PCR-positive for SARS-CoV-2 infection between March and December 2020. Researchers swapped half the medium for IL-2 medium on both days 3 and 7. Study-wide points: Marked clonal contraction was seen in infection- and vaccine-induced clones late after vaccination. In the study, convalescent patients were few, and early post-infection timepoints were absent.

The receptor was isolated from a human donor who had a prior SARS-CoV-2 infection. The specimen was CD4+ T cells from PBMCs cultured with a peptide pool, collected before COVID-19 vaccination.

DNA of the CDR3: TGCGCCAGCAGTCAGACCCAACCAGGGGGCAAGGTCTCCTACGAGCAGTACTTC. This gives the protein CASSQTQPGGKVSYEQYF. The V gene is TRBV23-1, the J gene TRBJ2-7, with TRBD1 matching 8 bases. TRBV23-1 is designated an ORF whose function remains uncertain. J gave up 0 bases and V 3 bases, and 13 bases lay outside the gene matches. The CDR3 consists of 18 residues.